The 7 T cell receptor beta chains presented below share a single source sample, sequenced in a study of CD8+CD57+ T cells in acquired aplastic anemia. The authors sequenced patients whose flow cytometry had shown CD8+CD57+ cell expansion. The template for TCR beta VDJ and CDR3 sequence profiling was genomic DNA. MiXCR, applied by TCRdb to the reads, yields one record per CDR3 protein. The sample holds some 150,000 distinct CDR3 sequences, 40% to 65% seen once. Sequenced sample: sorted CD4+, CD8+, or CD8+CD57+ T cells (not recorded which) from PBMCs. These receptors were collected from a human donor with aplastic anemia.

The chain recombines TRBV25-1 with TRBJ1-1; no clear D gene. CDR3 length: 12 amino acids. Trimming took 3 bases from V and 4 from J, leaving 6 bases between them. The germline gives CDR1 MGHDK, CDR2 SYGVNS. The CDR3, as DNA: TGTGCCAGCAGTGACGCGGGCACTGAAGCTTTCTTT. Its protein product is CASSDAGTEAFF.

This clonotype was seen at least ten times. The chain is built from TRBV19 and TRBJ2-1; the match to TRBD2 covers 9 bases. V lost 8 bases and J lost 3; bases outside the gene matches: 5. The CDR3 totals 14 residues. The germline gives CDR1 LNHDA, CDR2 SQIVND (reference sequence). This CDR3 reads CASRERGDYNEQFF. The CDR3 region has the DNA TGTGCCAGTCGCGAGCGGGGGGACTACAATGAGCAGTTCTTC.

The chain joins TRBV3-1 to TRBJ1-5; 11 bases fit TRBD1. The CDR3 consists of 16 residues. The V segment lost 4 bases and the J segment 6 bases; nucleotides outside the gene matches: 8. CDR1 LGHDT and CDR2 YNNKEL come from the germline V gene (reference sequence). The CDR3: CASSREGQGGPQPQHF. The CDR3 nucleotides are TGTGCCAGCAGCCGAGAGGGACAGGGGGGACCTCAGCCCCAGCATTTT.

In this sample, this clonotype turned up many times. This chain joins TRBV6-1 and TRBJ2-7, with no clear D. Germline V gene sequence: CDR1 MNHNS, CDR2 SASEGT. The V end lost 6 bases, the J end lost 3 bases, and 6 bases lay between the germline ends. CDR3 length: 11 amino acids. This CDR3 reads CASSFNYEQYF. CDR3 in DNA: TGTGCCAGCAGCTTCAACTACGAGCAGTACTTC.

Worth noting for this clonotype: At one end the junction does not follow the germline gene, possibly because of a read error. The rearrangement joins TRBV2 to TRBJ2-6; D unclear. The CDR3 extends over 12 amino acids. CDR1 is SNHLY, CDR2 FYNNEI, per germline. As DNA, the CDR3 is TGTGCCAGCAGAGAAGGAGCCAACGTCCTGACTTTC. It translates to CASREGANVLTF.

The rearrangement joins TRBV20-1 to TRBJ2-3; D is uncertain. V was cut by 4 bases and J by 0 bases, with 14 bases left in between. The CDR3 contains 15 residues. Looked up from germline, CDR1 is DFQATT and CDR2 is SNEGSKA (reference sequence). The chain's CDR3 is CSAIQSDTSTDTQYF. Written as DNA, the CDR3 is TGCAGTGCTATACAATCGGATACTAGCACAGATACGCAGTATTTT.

In its sample, this clonotype was seen a few times. Given a much more abundant clone one base away, this may be a read error. The chain couples TRBV24-1 to TRBJ1-1; D might be TRBD1 (6 bases). The V gene's germline CDR1 is KGHDR and CDR2 SFDVKD. The CDR3 length is 14 residues. The germline V and J ends were trimmed by 4 bases and 10 bases, with 18 bases remaining between them. The CDR3 DNA sequence: TGTGCCACCAGTGAACTTAGGACAGATACAGGAGCTTTCTTT. Its translation is CATSELRTDTGAFF.